These T cell receptor beta chains were read from a single sample in a study of cytomegalovirus exposure and HLA in healthy donors. Sequencing used immunoSEQ multiplex PCR; TCRdb keeps in-frame clones, though not all of them. Its table records fewer than 100,000 clones. The sequenced sample was PBMCs. All receptors derive from a man between 45 and 60 years old in good health and CMV-seronegative. Each CDR3 is given with its conserved first and last residue. D genes are given only for firm matches.

D gene,J gene,V gene,CDR3 protein,CDR3 DNA
NA,TRBJ1-4,TRBV4-1,CASSLGTTNEKLFF,TGCGCCAGCAGCCTCGGGACTACTAATGAAAAACTGTTTTTT
NA,TRBJ2-2,TRBV2,CASSFLLVANTGELFF,TGTGCCAGCAGTTTCTTACTTGTCGCGAACACCGGGGAGCTGTTTTTT
TRBD1,TRBJ1-6,TRBV9,CASSTGTGHPPLHF,TGTGCCAGCAGCACCGGGACAGGGCATCCACCCCTCCACTTT
TRBD1,TRBJ1-2,TRBV15,CATSRDPGQGARGYTF,TGTGCCACCAGCAGAGACCCGGGACAGGGGGCTCGCGGCTACACCTTC
NA,TRBJ2-7,TRBV7-9,CASSRLGVYEQYF,TGTGCCAGCAGCCGTTTAGGGGTCTACGAGCAGTACTTC
NA,TRBJ1-1,TRBV19,CASSLTAPDRGASEAFF,TGTGCCAGTAGTCTCACTGCCCCCGATCGGGGAGCTTCTGAAGCTTTCTTT
NA,TRBJ2-7,TRBV23-1,CASSHDSRGAYEQYF,TGCGCCAGCAGTCACGACAGCAGGGGAGCCTACGAGCAGTACTTC
NA,TRBJ2-7,TRBV4-3,CASSLGNGAEQYF,TGCGCCAGCAGCCTAGGCAACGGAGCGGAGCAGTACTTC
NA,TRBJ2-7,TRBV28,CASSLRRMYEQYF,TGTGCCAGCAGTTTACGGCGGATGTACGAGCAGTACTTC
TRBD1,TRBJ1-6,TRBV5-1,CASSEGQGDNSPLHF,TGCGCCAGCAGCGAGGGACAGGGGGATAATTCACCCCTCCACTTT